This entry lists 11 T cell receptor beta chains sequenced from one sample in a study of CD4 and CD8 cells across lung adenocarcinoma regions. MiXCR was run by TCRdb on the PCR reads, yielding one entry per CDR3 protein. The top ten hold roughly a fifth of the sample, which has around 25,000 distinct CDR3 sequences, about 50% seen once. Sample: CD4+ T cells from the center of a lung tumor. These receptor sequences come from a male donor with lung adenocarcinoma. The CD4 and CD8 labels of this study may be unreliable.

Concerning this clonotype itself: Compared with germline, one end of the junction differs, possibly owing to a read error. The chain joins TRBV6-1 to TRBJ2-5; 8 nucleotides match TRBD2. This CDR3 is built from 14 residues. The germline CDR1 and CDR2 sequences are MNHNS and SASEGT. CDR3 coding DNA: TGTGCCAGTAAGCGGGAGTTTAACCAAGAGACGCAGTACTTT. Amino acid sequence: CASKREFNQETQYF.

The V call is TRBV11-2, the J call TRBJ2-1, with TRBD2 identical over 7 bases. CDR1 SGHAT and CDR2 FQNNGV come from the germline V gene. The CDR3 has 15 amino acids. V was pared by 5 bases and J by 8 bases, with 12 bases of the junction left unmatched. CDR3 DNA: TGTGCCAGCAGCCCGGGGCGGGGGAGATGGGATGAGCAGTTCTTC. This encodes CASSPGRGRWDEQFF.

This clonotype was counted only a few times. This chain connects TRBV6-1 to TRBJ2-3, with D unresolved. Trimming removed 9 bases at V and 9 bases at J, with 19 bases between. Germline-derived CDR1 and CDR2 are MNHNS and SASEGT. This CDR3 is built from 13 residues. In DNA, the CDR3 is TGTGCCAGGGGTCGGCAGACAAAAAACACGCAGTATTTT. Translating gives CARGRQTKNTQYF.

The chain has TRBV6-1 and TRBJ2-3; TRBD2 matches at 9 bases. This CDR3 comprises 15 residues. CDR1 is MNHNS and CDR2 is SASEGT in the germline V gene. J was trimmed by 11 bases and V by 0 bases; bases with no gene match: 9. The CDR3 here is CASSEASGSKNMQYF. The CDR3 DNA is TGTGCCAGCAGTGAAGCTAGCGGGAGCAAAAATATGCAGTATTTT.

V gene TRBV6-1 combines with J gene TRBJ2-1, with unresolved D. CDR3 length: 15 amino acids. Per the germline V gene, CDR1 is MNHNS and CDR2 is SASEGT. V lost 2 bases and J 0 bases, leaving 8 bases between the germline ends. The CDR3 is CASSEMWSSYNEQFF. The CDR3 nucleotides are TGTGCCAGCAGTGAAATGTGGAGCTCCTACAATGAGCAGTTCTTC.

Concerning this clonotype: The junction and the germline gene differ at one end; a read error may be behind it. This chain connects TRBV27 to TRBJ2-5, with a tentative D call TRBD2 (5 bases). The CDR3 consists of 17 residues. Looked up from germline, CDR1 is MNHEY and CDR2 is SMNVEV (reference sequence). The chain's CDR3 is CASSPGRGGSEQETQYF. The CDR3 DNA reads as TGTGCCAGCAGTCCGGGCCGAGGAGGCTCTGAGCAAGAGACGCAGTACTTC.

With respect to this clonotype: The junction does not match germline at one end; this may be a read error. This chain uses TRBV6-4 with TRBJ2-1; D call uncertain. Germline lookup yields CDR1 MRHNA and CDR2 SNTAGT. This CDR3 contains 12 residues. CDR3 region: CAKAVSNDKQYF. As DNA, the CDR3 is TGTGCCAAGGCCGTGAGCAACGATAAGCAGTATTTC.

A word on this clonotype: The junction shows a germline mismatch at one end, possibly a read error. J is TRBJ2-3 and V is TRBV6-1; 12 positions match TRBD2. Germline V lookup: CDR1 MNHNS, CDR2 SASEGT. The CDR3 contains 18 residues. In DNA, the CDR3 is TGTGCCAGCAGTGAATGGGGACTAGCGGGTGGTAGCTCAGATGAGCAGTATTTC. It codes for CASSEWGLAGGSSDEQYF.

Turning to this clonotype: One end of the junction does not line up with germline, which may come from a read error. V is TRBV6-7 and J is TRBJ2-3; D ambiguous. TRBV6-7 falls under the ORF class, with uncertain function. This CDR3 is built from 13 residues. In nucleotides, the CDR3 is TGTGCCAGCAAGGAAGTGAGCACCGATACGCAGTACTTT. This sequence encodes CASKEVSTDTQYF.

As regards this clonotype: At one end the junction does not follow the germline gene, possibly because of a read error. The rearrangement links TRBV10-3 to TRBJ2-3, with a weak D call TRBD1 (6 bases). The germline CDR1 and CDR2 sequences are ENHRY and SYGVKD. This CDR3 contains 14 residues. The CDR3 sequence is CAITLTGNTGKQFF. The CDR3 region has the DNA TGTGCCATCACTCTCACAGGGAACACAGGTAAGCAGTTTTTT.

The chain recombines TRBV6-1 with TRBJ2-1; 13 bases are a match to TRBD2. Germline V gene data show CDR1 as MNHNS and CDR2 as SASEGT. CDR3 length: 15 residues. V trimming: 7 bases; J trimming: 10 bases; junction bases outside the gene matches: 10. The CDR3 spells CASKLAGGPISEQFF. DNA of the CDR3: TGTGCCAGCAAACTAGCGGGAGGGCCCATTTCCGAGCAGTTCTTC.